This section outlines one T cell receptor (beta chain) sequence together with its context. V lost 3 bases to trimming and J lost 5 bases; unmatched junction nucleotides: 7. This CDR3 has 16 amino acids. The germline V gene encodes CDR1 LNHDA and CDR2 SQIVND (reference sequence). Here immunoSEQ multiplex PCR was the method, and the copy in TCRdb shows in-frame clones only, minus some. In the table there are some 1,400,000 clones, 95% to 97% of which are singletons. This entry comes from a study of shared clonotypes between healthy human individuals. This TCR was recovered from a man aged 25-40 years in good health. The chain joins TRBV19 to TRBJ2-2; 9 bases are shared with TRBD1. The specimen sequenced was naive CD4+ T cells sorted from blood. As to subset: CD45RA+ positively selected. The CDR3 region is CASSIWGTGRTGELFF. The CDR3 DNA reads TGTGCCAGTAGTATTTGGGGGACAGGGCGGACCGGGGAGCTGTTTTTT.